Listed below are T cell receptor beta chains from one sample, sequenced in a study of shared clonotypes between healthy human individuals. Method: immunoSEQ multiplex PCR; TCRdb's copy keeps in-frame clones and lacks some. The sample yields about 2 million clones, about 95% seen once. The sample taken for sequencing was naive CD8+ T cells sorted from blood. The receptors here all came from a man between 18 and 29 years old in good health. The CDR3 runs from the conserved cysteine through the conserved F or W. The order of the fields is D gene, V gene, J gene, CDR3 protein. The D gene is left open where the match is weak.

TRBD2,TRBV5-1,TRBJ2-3,CASSLEGLAGDTQYF
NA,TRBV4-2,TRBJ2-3,CASSQELGDTQYF
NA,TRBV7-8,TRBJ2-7,CASSLQGLADYEQYF
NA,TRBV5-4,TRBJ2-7,CASSFIHGSLGYEQYF
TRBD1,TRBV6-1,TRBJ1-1,CASSETGSEAFF
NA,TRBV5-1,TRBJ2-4,CASSFGQGGENIQYF
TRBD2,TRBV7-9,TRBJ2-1,CASHARGVDEQFF
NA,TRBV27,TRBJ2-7,CASSLSILDEQYF
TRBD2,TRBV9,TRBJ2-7,CASSPGPLFGWEGSYEQYF
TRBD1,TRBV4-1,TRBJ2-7,CASSHQLTGAYEQYF
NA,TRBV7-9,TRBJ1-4,CASSFMGVGPNEKLFF
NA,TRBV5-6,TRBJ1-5,CASSPSGKGGNQPQHF
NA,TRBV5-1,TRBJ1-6,CASSREGGFDSPLHF
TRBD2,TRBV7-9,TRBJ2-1,CASSTFGGGAQNEQFF
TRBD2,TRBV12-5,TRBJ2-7,CVISEGLAGESSYEQYF
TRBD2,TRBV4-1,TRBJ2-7,CASSRGTSGTYEQYF
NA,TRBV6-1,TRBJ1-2,CASSDFPGVGGYTF
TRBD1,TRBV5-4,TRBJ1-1,CASSLTQGDTEAFF
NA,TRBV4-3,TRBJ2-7,CASSQDWAGNYEQYF
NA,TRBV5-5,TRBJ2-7,CASSPMGDYEQYF
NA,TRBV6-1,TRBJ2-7,CASSEVGDISYEQYF
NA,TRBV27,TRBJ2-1,CASSSSWGRGDEQFF
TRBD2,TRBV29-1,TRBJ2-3,CSVRTSPDTQYF
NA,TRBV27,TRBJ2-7,CASSLGAGPGYEQYF
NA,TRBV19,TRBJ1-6,CASSIDTGYNSPLHF
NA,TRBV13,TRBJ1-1,CASRHSTEAFF